This T cell receptor beta chain appears in the sequencing data of a study of blood T cell repertoires in COVID-19. Trimming cost V 4 bases and J 9 bases; bases outside gene matches: 14. CDR1 is SEHNR, CDR2 FQNEAQ, per germline (reference sequence). The CDR3 runs 16 residues. TCRdb's table, derived via immunoSEQ multiplex PCR, lists solely in-frame clones and lacks some. The data hold some 240,000 clones, with around 81% observed a single time. The sequence came from a man aged 45-65 years who had recovered from COVID-19. This chain joins TRBV7-9 and TRBJ2-1, with 8 bases aligning to TRBD2. The sequenced sample consisted of PBMCs or T cells enriched from blood (not recorded which). CDR3 amino acids: CASSSTQTKRGLEQFF. The DNA for the CDR3 is TGTGCCAGCAGCTCGACCCAAACGAAGCGGGGGCTTGAGCAGTTCTTC.